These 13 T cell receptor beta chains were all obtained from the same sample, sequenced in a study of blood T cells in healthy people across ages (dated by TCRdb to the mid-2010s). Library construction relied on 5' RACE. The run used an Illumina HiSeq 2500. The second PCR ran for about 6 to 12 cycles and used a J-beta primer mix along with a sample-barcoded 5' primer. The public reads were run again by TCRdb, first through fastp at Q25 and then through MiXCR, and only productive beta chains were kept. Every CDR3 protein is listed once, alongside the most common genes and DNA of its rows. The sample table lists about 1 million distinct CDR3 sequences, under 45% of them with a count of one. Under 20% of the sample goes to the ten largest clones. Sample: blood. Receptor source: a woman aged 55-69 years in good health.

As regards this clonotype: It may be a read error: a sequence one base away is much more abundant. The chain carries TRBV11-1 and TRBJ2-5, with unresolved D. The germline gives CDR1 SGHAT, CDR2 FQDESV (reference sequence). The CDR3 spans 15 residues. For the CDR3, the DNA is TGTGCCAGCAGCTTAGGTTGGTCAGCCCAAGAGACCCCGTACTTC. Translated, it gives CASSLGWSAQETPYF.

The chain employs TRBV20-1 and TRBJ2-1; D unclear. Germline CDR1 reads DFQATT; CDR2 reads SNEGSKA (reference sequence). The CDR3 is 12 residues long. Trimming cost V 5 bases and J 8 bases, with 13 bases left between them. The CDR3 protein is CSAAQRSDEQFF. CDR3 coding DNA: TGCAGTGCTGCTCAGCGAAGCGATGAGCAGTTCTTC.

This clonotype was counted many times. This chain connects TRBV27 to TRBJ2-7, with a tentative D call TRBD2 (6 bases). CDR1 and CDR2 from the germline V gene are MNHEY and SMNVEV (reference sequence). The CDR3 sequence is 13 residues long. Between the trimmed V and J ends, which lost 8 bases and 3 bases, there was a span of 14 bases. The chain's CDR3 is CASSPGLGYEQYF. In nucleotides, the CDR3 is TGTGCCAGCTCACCGGGACTGGGCTACGAGCAGTACTTC.

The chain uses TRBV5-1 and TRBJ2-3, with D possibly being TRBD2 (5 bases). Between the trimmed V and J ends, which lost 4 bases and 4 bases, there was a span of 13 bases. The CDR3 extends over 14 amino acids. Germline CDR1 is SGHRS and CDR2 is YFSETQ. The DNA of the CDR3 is TGCGCCAGCAGCGTGGCGGGTAGCCCAGATACGCAGTATTTT. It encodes CASSVAGSPDTQYF.

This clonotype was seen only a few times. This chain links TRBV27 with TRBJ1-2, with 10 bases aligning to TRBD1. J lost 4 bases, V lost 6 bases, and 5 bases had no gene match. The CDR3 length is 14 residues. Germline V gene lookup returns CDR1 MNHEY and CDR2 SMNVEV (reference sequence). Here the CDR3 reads CASRGTGVRYGYTF. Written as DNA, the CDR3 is TGTGCCAGCAGGGGGACAGGGGTGCGCTATGGCTACACCTTC.

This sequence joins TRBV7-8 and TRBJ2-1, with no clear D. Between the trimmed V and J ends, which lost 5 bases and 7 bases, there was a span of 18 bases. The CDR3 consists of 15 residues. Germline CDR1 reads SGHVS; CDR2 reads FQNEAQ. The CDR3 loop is CASSRGRIRVNEQFF. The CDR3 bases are TGTGCCAGCAGCCGAGGAAGGATCCGTGTAAATGAGCAGTTCTTC.

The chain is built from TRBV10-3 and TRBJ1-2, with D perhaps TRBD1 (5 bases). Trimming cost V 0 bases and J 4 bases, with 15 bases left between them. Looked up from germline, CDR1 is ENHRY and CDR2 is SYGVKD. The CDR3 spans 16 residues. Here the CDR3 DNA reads TGTGCCATCAGTGAGTCGAACCGGGACGACGGCTATGGCTACACCTTC. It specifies CAISESNRDDGYGYTF.

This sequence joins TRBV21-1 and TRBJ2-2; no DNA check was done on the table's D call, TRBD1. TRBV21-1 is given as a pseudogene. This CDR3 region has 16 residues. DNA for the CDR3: TGTGCCAGCAGCACCCGACAGGGACCGAACACCGGGGAGCTGTTTTTT. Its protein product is CASSTRQGPNTGELFF.

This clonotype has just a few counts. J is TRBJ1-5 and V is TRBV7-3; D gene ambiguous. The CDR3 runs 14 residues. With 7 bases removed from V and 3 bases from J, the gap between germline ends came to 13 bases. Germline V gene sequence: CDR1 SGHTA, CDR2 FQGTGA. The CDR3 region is CASITRLVNQPQHF. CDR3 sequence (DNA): TGTGCCAGCATCACTAGGTTGGTCAATCAGCCCCAGCATTTT.

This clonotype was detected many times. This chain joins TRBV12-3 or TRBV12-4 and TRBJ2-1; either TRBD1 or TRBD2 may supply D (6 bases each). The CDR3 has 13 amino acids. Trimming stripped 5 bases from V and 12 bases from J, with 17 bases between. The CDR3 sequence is CASSIRGGGRQFF. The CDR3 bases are TGTGCCAGCAGTATAAGAGGGGGAGGTCGGCAGTTCTTC.

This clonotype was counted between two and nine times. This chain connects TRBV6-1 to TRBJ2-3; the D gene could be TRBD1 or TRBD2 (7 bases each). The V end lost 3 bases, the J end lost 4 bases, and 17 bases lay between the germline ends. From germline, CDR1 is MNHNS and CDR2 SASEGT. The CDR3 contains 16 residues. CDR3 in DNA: TGTGCCAGCAGTGATGTTCGGGCAGGGGGGGCAGATACGCAGTATTTT. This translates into CASSDVRAGGADTQYF.

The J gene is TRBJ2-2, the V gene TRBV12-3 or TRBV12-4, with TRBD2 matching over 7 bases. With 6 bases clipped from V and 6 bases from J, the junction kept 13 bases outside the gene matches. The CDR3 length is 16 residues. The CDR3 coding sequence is TGTGCCAGCAGCCGGAGGACTAGGGTGGGGTCCGGGGAGCTGTTTTTT. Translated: CASSRRTRVGSGELFF.

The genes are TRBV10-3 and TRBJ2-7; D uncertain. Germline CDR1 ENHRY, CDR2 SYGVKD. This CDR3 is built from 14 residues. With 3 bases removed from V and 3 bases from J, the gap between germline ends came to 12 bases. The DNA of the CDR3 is TGTGCCATCAGTGAATTGATCGGCCACTACGAGCAGTACTTC. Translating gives CAISELIGHYEQYF.